The rows below give T cell receptor beta chains drawn from one sample of a study of neoadjuvant anti-PD-1 for oral cavity cancer. Some clones are missing from TCRdb's copy, which holds only in-frame ones; the method was immunoSEQ multiplex PCR. The table lists about 6,600 clones, around 40% of them singletons, with roughly 25% in the top ten. The sequences come from tumor tissue, collected before nivolumab (anti-PD-1) treatment. All receptors derive from a person aged 35-80 years with oral cavity squamous cell carcinoma. Both conserved end residues are part of each CDR3. Fields, in order: clone size, V gene, D gene, J gene, CDR3 protein, CDR3 DNA. D genes are given only for firm matches. The listing skips clone size in some rows; elsewhere it reads once, few, many or a size class.

>NA|TRBV9|NA|TRBJ1-1
CASSVGMANTEAFF
TGTGCCAGCAGCGTAGGTATGGCGAACACTGAAGCTTTCTTT
>NA|TRBV28|TRBD2|TRBJ2-1
CASRKGLAGGIEQFF
TGTGCCAGCAGAAAAGGACTAGCGGGGGGCATTGAGCAGTTCTTC
>NA|TRBV7-9|NA|TRBJ1-3
CASSLAGTDSGNTIYF
TGTGCCAGCAGCTTAGCAGGGACCGACTCTGGAAACACCATATATTTT
>few|TRBV23-1|NA|TRBJ1-2
CASSRQGGGGYTF
TGCGCCAGCAGTCGCCAGGGAGGTGGTGGCTACACCTTC
>NA|TRBV27|TRBD2|TRBJ2-7
CASRLAGGPTLSYEQYF
TGTGCCAGCAGACTAGCGGGGGGCCCTACCCTAAGCTACGAGCAGTACTTC
>NA|TRBV5-1|NA|TRBJ2-6
CASSPGGRGANVLTF
TGCGCCAGCAGCCCTGGGGGGCGAGGGGCCAACGTCCTGACTTTC
>NA|TRBV7-9|NA|TRBJ2-3
CASSLSRRERTDTQYF
TGTGCCAGCAGCTTATCTCGTCGGGAGCGCACAGATACGCAGTATTTT
>NA|TRBV20-1|NA|TRBJ1-4
CSARGEKLFF
TGCAGTGCTAGGGGGGAAAAACTGTTTTTT
>few|TRBV10-3|NA|TRBJ2-7
CAITPDGSYEQYF
TGTGCCATCACCCCGGACGGATCCTACGAGCAGTACTTC
>NA|TRBV11-2|TRBD1|TRBJ1-2
CASSLDGTAYGYTF
TGTGCCAGCAGCTTAGATGGGACAGCTTATGGCTACACCTTC
>few|TRBV5-5|NA|TRBJ2-1
CASSSDWDNYNEQFF
TGTGCCAGCAGCAGCGACTGGGATAATTACAATGAGCAGTTCTTC
>NA|TRBV6-5|NA|TRBJ2-3
CASSYSGVVADTQYF
TGTGCCAGCAGTTACTCTGGGGTAGTGGCAGATACGCAGTATTTT
>medium-sized|TRBV19|NA|TRBJ2-7
CASSTGEGEQYF
TGTGCCAGTAGTACGGGAGAAGGCGAGCAGTACTTC
>few|TRBV30|NA|TRBJ1-2
CAWEGGYGGYTF
TGTGCCTGGGAGGGAGGGTACGGTGGCTACACCTTC
>NA|TRBV28|NA|TRBJ1-2
CASSLRGSGTMGYTF
TGTGCCAGCAGTTTAAGGGGATCCGGGACGATGGGCTACACCTTC
>once|TRBV7-6|TRBD2|TRBJ2-7
CASSPSGGFYEQYF
TGTGCCAGCAGCCCTAGCGGGGGGTTCTACGAGCAGTACTTC
>NA|TRBV6-4|TRBD1|TRBJ2-1
CASRTGTGNTDEQFF
TGTGCCAGCAGAACCGGGACAGGGAACACGGATGAGCAGTTCTTC
>NA|TRBV4-3|TRBD2|TRBJ2-7
CASSRASGGSYEQYF
TGCGCCAGCAGCCGGGCTAGCGGGGGAAGCTACGAGCAGTACTTC
>NA|TRBV7-6|TRBD1|TRBJ2-7
CASSLLPGQGSGEQYF
TGTGCCAGCAGCTTACTCCCGGGACAGGGTTCTGGCGAGCAGTACTTC
>few|TRBV7-2|NA|TRBJ1-1
CASSLVGGGTLNTEAFF
TGTGCCAGCAGCTTAGTGGGGGGTGGGACATTGAACACTGAAGCTTTCTTT
>once|TRBV19|TRBD1|TRBJ1-6
CASSPGTGVSPLHF
TGTGCCAGTAGTCCAGGGACAGGGGTTTCACCCCTCCACTTT
>few|TRBV6-5|TRBD1|TRBJ2-1
CASSSPGQGAAYEQFF
TGTGCCAGCAGTTCCCCGGGACAGGGGGCGGCGTATGAGCAGTTCTTC
>NA|TRBV29-1|NA|TRBJ2-4
CSVSTGPNIQYF
TGCAGCGTATCGACAGGTCCAAACATTCAGTACTTC
>NA|TRBV6-5|NA|TRBJ2-5
CASRPVGNFGETQYF
TGTGCCAGCAGACCCGTAGGAAATTTTGGAGAGACCCAGTACTTC
>once|TRBV5-6|TRBD1|TRBJ1-2
CASSLGTGIAGYTF
TGTGCCAGCAGCCTCGGGACAGGGATTGCTGGCTACACCTTC
>NA|TRBV11-2|NA|TRBJ2-1
CASSLDPGYSRYNEQFF
TGTGCCAGCAGCTTAGATCCGGGGTACTCACGCTACAATGAGCAGTTCTTC
>NA|TRBV9|TRBD1|TRBJ1-2
CASSGTDRSYTF
TGTGCCAGCAGCGGAACGGACAGGTCCTACACCTTC
>NA|TRBV4-2|NA|TRBJ2-1
CASSQDRRLHYNEQFF
TGTGCCAGCAGCCAAGATCGTAGACTACACTACAATGAGCAGTTCTTC
>NA|TRBV19|NA|TRBJ1-5
CASSSSGVSNQPQHF
TGTGCCAGTAGTTCCTCAGGGGTGAGCAATCAGCCCCAGCATTTT
>NA|TRBV10-3|NA|TRBJ1-1
CAIREGWRNTEAFF
TGTGCCATCAGGGAGGGCTGGCGGAACACTGAAGCTTTCTTT
>NA|TRBV5-6|NA|TRBJ2-5
CASSATLGETQYF
TGTGCCAGCAGCGCGACATTGGGAGAGACCCAGTACTTC
>NA|TRBV19|NA|TRBJ1-2
CASRPRRGDNYGYTF
TGTGCCAGTAGACCGAGGCGAGGGGACAACTATGGCTACACCTTC
>NA|TRBV7-2|NA|TRBJ1-6
CASSLAREAPLHF
TGTGCCAGCAGCTTAGCAAGGGAGGCACCCCTCCACTTT
>few|TRBV6-5|NA|TRBJ2-6
CASGEQAGANVLTF
TGTGCCAGCGGAGAGCAAGCGGGGGCCAACGTCCTGACTTTC